This record covers a single T cell receptor (beta chain). The sample belongs to a study of human T cells and chemical hapten exposure. Trimming cost V 7 bases and J 3 bases; bases outside gene matches: 11. The CDR3 covers 17 residues. CDR1 and CDR2 from the germline V gene are SNHLY and FYNNEI. TCRdb analysed the RACE reads with MiXCR anew, one entry per CDR3 protein. The sample lists roughly 190,000 distinct CDR3 sequences, 20% to 25% occurring once. Time point of the sample: patch test 1, 2 weeks after DPC sensitization. As to treatment: therapeutic diphenylcyclopropenone sensitization with weekly scalp DPC. Ahead of applying each patch test, blood was sampled. The starting material, unfractionated whole blood, was used for total RNA extraction.

The chain has TRBV2 and TRBJ2-3; 12 bases line up with TRBD2. Sequencing used whole blood, obtained in connection with sensitization to the hapten diphenylcyclopropenone (DPC). This TCR was sampled from a woman aged 45 to 65 with alopecia areata. Some clones in this sample may be carry-over from other donors' samples. DNA of the CDR3: TGTGCCAGCATCGGTCTAGCGGGAGGGCCAGGAACAGATACGCAGTATTTT. Amino acids: CASIGLAGGPGTDTQYF.